A single T cell receptor beta chain is shown here with its context. Its antigen is currently unknown. The data belong to a study of vaccination and CD4 T cells after COVID-19. Overall study context: Sampling post-COVID took place a median around 91 days after diagnosis (range 35 to 161). General observations from the study: The appearance of a median approximately 90% of reactive clones in convalescent patients occurred only post-vaccination.

The study sequenced cultured CD4+ T cell DNA using the Oncomine TCR Beta short-read assay. TCRdb re-called the PCR reads with MiXCR, one entry per CDR3 protein. The sample lists around 6,000 distinct CDR3 sequences, about 51% seen once, with about a quarter in the top ten. V was shortened by 1 base and J by 1 base, with 14 bases between the two germline ends. The CDR3 contains 15 residues. The germline gives CDR1 DFQATT, CDR2 SNEGSKA (reference sequence). The treatment: roughly nine-day PBMC culture with coronavirus spike peptide pools or control peptides (ViraFEST assay). The unexposed donor gave CD4+ T cells before the COVID-19 pandemic (2011-2018). ViraFEST relied on peptide pools to expand antigen-specific T cells; the TCRs were sequenced afterward. The authors isolated CD4+ T cells by negative selection after about 10 days of culture.

The genes are TRBV20-1 and TRBJ2-7; D perhaps matches TRBD2 (6 bases). The receptor was derived from a human donor in good health. The sample comprised CD4+ T cells from blood, cultured in vitro. CDR3 DNA: TGCAGTGCTAGAGCCCCCGGGAGATTATCCTACGAGCAGTACTTC. It specifies CSARAPGRLSYEQYF.